This paragraph reports one T cell receptor (beta chain). The antigen is unknown. This entry belongs to a study of T cell responses to AZD1222 COVID-19 vaccine. The V end lost 2 bases, the J end lost 6 bases, and 8 bases lay between the germline ends. This CDR3 has 13 amino acids. The germline V gene encodes CDR1 SGHTA and CDR2 FQGTGA. Clones were read by immunoSEQ multiplex PCR, and TCRdb kept only the in-frame ones, dropping some. The repertoire holds roughly 130,000 clones, with roughly 94% as singletons. Points from the study as a whole: Samples come after the peak T cell response, not at day 14. Baseline seropositives among AZD1222 recipients totaled only 5 or 6. The sample set comprised mostly white British donors with more females, and clonal diversity was possibly underestimated.

This rearrangement joins TRBV7-3 to TRBJ2-1; D might be TRBD2 (6 bases). The TCR was taken from an adult in good health. This specimen was peripheral blood, taken on day 0 of AZD1222 vaccination. CDR3 bases: TGTGCCAGCAGCTTAGGTAGCGGCAATGAGCAGTTCTTC. Translation gives CASSLGSGNEQFF.